A selection of T cell receptor beta chains follows, all from one sample in a study of blood T cell repertoires in COVID-19. Produced via immunoSEQ multiplex PCR; TCRdb's table is partial and in-frame only. Among 84,000 or so clones listed, 75% to 85% were seen once. Specimen: peripheral blood. Receptors originate from a woman aged 80 or over with acute or convalescent COVID-19. The conserved cysteine and the conserved F or W are not part of the CDR3 here. D genes are given only for firm matches.

D: NA; J: TRBJ1-1; V: TRBV25-1; CDR3: ASSLVGVGTEAF
D: NA; J: TRBJ1-3; V: TRBV30; CDR3: AWSVSSGNTIY
D: TRBD1; J: TRBJ2-5; V: TRBV5-1; CDR3: ATTPSGTGEETQY
D: NA; J: TRBJ2-3; V: TRBV5-1; CDR3: ASSLGGVGLETQY
D: TRBD1; J: TRBJ2-7; V: TRBV7-2; CDR3: ASSLGVSSRQGLSYEQY
D: TRBD1; J: TRBJ1-2; V: TRBV6-5; CDR3: ASRRQGREVDGYT
D: NA; J: TRBJ1-4; V: TRBV5-1; CDR3: ASSDETGLVGKLF
D: TRBD2; J: TRBJ2-1; V: TRBV9; CDR3: ASSFRTSGDNEQF
D: TRBD2; J: TRBJ2-1; V: TRBV3-1/TRBV3-2; CDR3: ASSPGGGVGYNEQF
D: TRBD2; J: TRBJ2-5; V: TRBV30; CDR3: AWSTYSGSLQETQY
D: TRBD2; J: TRBJ2-7; V: TRBV7-2; CDR3: ASSSTSGRAYEQY
D: TRBD2; J: TRBJ2-1; V: TRBV18; CDR3: ASSTSGGDNEQF
D: TRBD1; J: TRBJ2-2; V: TRBV5-6; CDR3: ASSWNRDRGFTGELF
D: NA; J: TRBJ1-6; V: TRBV27; CDR3: ASTLGQSNSPLH
D: NA; J: TRBJ2-5; V: TRBV6-2/TRBV6-3; CDR3: ASSLTAETQY
D: TRBD2; J: TRBJ2-7; V: TRBV19; CDR3: ASSVRLAETHYYEQY
D: NA; J: TRBJ1-2; V: TRBV7-9; CDR3: ASDRSNYGYT
D: NA; J: TRBJ1-6; V: TRBV5-5; CDR3: ASSRRVEDSPLH
D: NA; J: TRBJ2-1; V: TRBV28; CDR3: ASSFNGNEQF
D: TRBD2; J: TRBJ2-3; V: TRBV11-2; CDR3: ASAGLAGVDTQY
D: TRBD1; J: TRBJ2-7; V: TRBV2; CDR3: ASSEARDRGLEQY
D: TRBD2; J: TRBJ2-1; V: TRBV3-1/TRBV3-2; CDR3: ASSQEPSGKGDPQF
D: NA; J: TRBJ1-2; V: TRBV3-1/TRBV3-2; CDR3: ASSQLNYGYT
D: NA; J: TRBJ1-1; V: TRBV12-3/TRBV12-4; CDR3: ASSFRRLTEAF
D: NA; J: TRBJ2-2; V: TRBV7-9; CDR3: ASSLGSGTGELF
D: TRBD2; J: TRBJ2-1; V: TRBV19; CDR3: ASSITVSGGEQF
D: NA; J: TRBJ1-6; V: TRBV15; CDR3: ATSRQGRDSPLH
D: TRBD1; J: TRBJ1-6; V: TRBV18; CDR3: ASSRDRDSPLH
D: NA; J: TRBJ1-1; V: TRBV6-5; CDR3: ASRSRQSSAEAF
D: NA; J: TRBJ2-7; V: TRBV7-9; CDR3: ASSLPNNFDRTSSYEQY
D: TRBD2; J: TRBJ2-3; V: TRBV5-1; CDR3: ASSLGPSGEEDTQY
D: NA; J: TRBJ1-1; V: TRBV6-1; CDR3: ASSEVGSYTEAF
D: NA; J: TRBJ2-1; V: TRBV5-1; CDR3: ASSLSGSNLWEQF
D: NA; J: TRBJ2-5; V: TRBV5-3; CDR3: ARSLLSSGGGSQETQY
D: TRBD2; J: TRBJ2-3; V: TRBV5-8; CDR3: ASSPSWAGGTDTQY
D: TRBD1; J: TRBJ2-2; V: TRBV25-1; CDR3: ASRKGTGIAGELF
D: TRBD2; J: TRBJ2-1; V: TRBV3-1/TRBV3-2; CDR3: ASSQLTSYFHEQF
D: NA; J: TRBJ1-2; V: TRBV7-6; CDR3: ASSSLRAGTRSLGANYGYT
D: NA; J: TRBJ1-1; V: TRBV5-1; CDR3: ASSLRESNTEAF
D: TRBD1; J: TRBJ1-1; V: TRBV7-9; CDR3: ASSLVTGGIKAEAF
D: TRBD1; J: TRBJ1-5; V: TRBV5-1; CDR3: ASRSDRDDQPQH
D: NA; J: TRBJ2-3; V: TRBV12-3/TRBV12-4; CDR3: ASQWVGADTQY
D: NA; J: TRBJ2-7; V: TRBV5-1; CDR3: ASSLEAGGYEQY
D: TRBD2; J: TRBJ2-5; V: TRBV5-6; CDR3: ASSQREWETQY
D: TRBD1; J: TRBJ1-2; V: TRBV2; CDR3: AGTGDGYT
D: TRBD2; J: TRBJ2-2; V: TRBV18; CDR3: ASSVPTSGRPGELF
D: TRBD1; J: TRBJ2-5; V: TRBV11-3; CDR3: ASSIDRVQETQY
D: TRBD2; J: TRBJ2-3; V: TRBV5-1; CDR3: ASSLGLAGGISTDTQY